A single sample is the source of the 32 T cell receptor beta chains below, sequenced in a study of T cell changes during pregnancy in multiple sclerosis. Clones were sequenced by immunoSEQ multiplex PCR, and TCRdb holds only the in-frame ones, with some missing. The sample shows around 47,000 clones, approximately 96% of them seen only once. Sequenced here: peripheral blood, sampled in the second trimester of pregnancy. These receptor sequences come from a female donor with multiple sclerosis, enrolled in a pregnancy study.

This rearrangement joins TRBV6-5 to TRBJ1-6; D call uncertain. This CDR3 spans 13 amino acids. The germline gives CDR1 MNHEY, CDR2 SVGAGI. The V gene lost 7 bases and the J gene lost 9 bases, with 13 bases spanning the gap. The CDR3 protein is CASKVTVRSPLHF. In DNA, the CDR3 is TGTGCCAGCAAGGTTACAGTACGTTCACCCCTCCACTTT.

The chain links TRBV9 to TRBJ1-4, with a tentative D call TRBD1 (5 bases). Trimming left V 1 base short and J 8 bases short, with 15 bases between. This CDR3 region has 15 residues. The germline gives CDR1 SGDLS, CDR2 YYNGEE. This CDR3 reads CASSVRGDLEEKLFF. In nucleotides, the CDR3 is TGTGCCAGCAGCGTAAGGGGCGATCTGGAGGAAAAACTGTTTTTT.

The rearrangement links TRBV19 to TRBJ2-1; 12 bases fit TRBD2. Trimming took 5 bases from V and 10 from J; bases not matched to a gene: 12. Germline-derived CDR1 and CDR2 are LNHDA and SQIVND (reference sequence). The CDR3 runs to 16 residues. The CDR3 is CASSPRLAGVRAEQFF. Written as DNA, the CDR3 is TGTGCCAGTAGTCCCCGACTAGCGGGAGTGCGGGCCGAGCAGTTCTTC.

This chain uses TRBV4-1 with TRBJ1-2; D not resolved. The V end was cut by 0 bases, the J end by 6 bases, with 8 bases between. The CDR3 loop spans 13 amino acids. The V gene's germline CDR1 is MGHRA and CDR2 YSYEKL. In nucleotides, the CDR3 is TGCGCCAGCAGCCAAGATCCCAGTCATGGCTACACCTTC. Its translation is CASSQDPSHGYTF.

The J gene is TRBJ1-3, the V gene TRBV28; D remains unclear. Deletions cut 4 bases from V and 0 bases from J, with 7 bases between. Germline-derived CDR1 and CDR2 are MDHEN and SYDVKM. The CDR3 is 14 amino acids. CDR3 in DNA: TGTGCCAGCAGTTCACAGTCCTCTGGAAACACCATATATTTT. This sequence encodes CASSSQSSGNTIYF.

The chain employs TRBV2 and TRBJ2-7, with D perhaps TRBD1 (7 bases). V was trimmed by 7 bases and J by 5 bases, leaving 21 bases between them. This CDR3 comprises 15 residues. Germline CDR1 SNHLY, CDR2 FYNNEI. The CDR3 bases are TGTGCCAGCACCCAACTGGAGGGGGCTAGAAACGAGCAGTACTTC. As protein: CASTQLEGARNEQYF.

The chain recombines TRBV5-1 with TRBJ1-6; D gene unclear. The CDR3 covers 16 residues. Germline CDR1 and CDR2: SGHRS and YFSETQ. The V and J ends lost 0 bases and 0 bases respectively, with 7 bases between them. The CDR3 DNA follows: TGCGCCAGCAGCTTGGTGTCGGGCTCCTATAATTCACCCCTCCACTTT. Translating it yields CASSLVSGSYNSPLHF.

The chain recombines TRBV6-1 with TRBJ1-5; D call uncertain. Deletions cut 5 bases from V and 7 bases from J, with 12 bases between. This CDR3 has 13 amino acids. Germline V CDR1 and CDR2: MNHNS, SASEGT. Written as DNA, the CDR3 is TGTGCCAGCAGTCCAGGTCATTGGCAGCCCCAGCATTTT. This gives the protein CASSPGHWQPQHF.

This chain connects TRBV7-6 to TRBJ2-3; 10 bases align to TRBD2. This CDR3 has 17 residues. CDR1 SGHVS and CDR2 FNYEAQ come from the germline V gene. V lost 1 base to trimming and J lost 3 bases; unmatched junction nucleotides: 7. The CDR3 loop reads CASSLVPAGGTTDTQYF. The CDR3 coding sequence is TGTGCCAGCAGCTTAGTCCCAGCGGGAGGGACTACAGATACGCAGTATTTT. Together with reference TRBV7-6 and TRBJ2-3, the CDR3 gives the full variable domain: GAGVSQSPRYKVTKRGQDVALRCDPISGHVSLYWYRQALGQGPEFLTYFNYEAQQDKSGLPNDRFSAERPEGSISTLTIQRTEQRDSAMYRCASSLVPAGGTTDTQYFGPGTRLTVL.

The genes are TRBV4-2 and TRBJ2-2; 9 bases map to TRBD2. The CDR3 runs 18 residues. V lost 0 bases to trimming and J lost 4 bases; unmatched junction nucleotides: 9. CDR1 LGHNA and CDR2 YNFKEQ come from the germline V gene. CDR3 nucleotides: TGTGCCAGCAGCCAAGATCCAGGCGGACTAGCGAGCACCGGGGAGCTGTTTTTT. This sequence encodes CASSQDPGGLASTGELFF.

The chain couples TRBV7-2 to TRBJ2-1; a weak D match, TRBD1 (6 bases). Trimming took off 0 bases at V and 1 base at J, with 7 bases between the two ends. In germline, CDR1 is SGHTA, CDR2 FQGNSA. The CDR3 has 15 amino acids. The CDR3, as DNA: TGTGCCAGCAGCTTAGCGACAGGATCCTACAATGAGCAGTTCTTC. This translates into CASSLATGSYNEQFF.

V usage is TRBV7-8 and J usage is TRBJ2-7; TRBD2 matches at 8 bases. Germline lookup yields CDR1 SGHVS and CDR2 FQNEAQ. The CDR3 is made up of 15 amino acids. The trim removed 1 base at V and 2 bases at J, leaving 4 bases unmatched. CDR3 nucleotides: TGTGCCAGCAGCTTAGGGGCGGGAGGAGCCTACGAGCAGTACTTC. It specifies CASSLGAGGAYEQYF.

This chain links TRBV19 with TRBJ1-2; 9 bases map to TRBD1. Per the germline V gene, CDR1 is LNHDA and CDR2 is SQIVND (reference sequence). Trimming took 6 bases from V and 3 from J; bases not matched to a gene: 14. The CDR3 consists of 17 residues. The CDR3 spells CASSPSDGDRVYYGYTF. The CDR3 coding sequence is TGTGCCAGTAGCCCCTCGGATGGGGACAGGGTATACTATGGCTACACCTTC.

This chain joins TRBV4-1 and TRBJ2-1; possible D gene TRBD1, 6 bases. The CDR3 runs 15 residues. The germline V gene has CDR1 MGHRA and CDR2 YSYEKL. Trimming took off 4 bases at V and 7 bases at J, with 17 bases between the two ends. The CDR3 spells CASSPRQGFFNEQFF. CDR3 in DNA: TGCGCCAGCAGCCCCCGGCAGGGGTTTTTTAATGAGCAGTTCTTC.

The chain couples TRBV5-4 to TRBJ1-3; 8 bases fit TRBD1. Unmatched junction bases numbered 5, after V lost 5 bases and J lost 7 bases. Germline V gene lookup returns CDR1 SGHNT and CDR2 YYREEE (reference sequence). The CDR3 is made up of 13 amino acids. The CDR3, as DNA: TGTGCCAGCAGAGACAGGGGAGGGAACACCATATATTTT. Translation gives CASRDRGGNTIYF.

CDR3 bases: TGTGCCAGCAGTGCGGGACTCAGCTCTGGAAACACCATATATTTT. It specifies CASSAGLSSGNTIYF. This rearrangement joins TRBV6-5 to TRBJ1-3; TRBD1 might be the D (5 bases). Germline loops: CDR1 MNHEY, CDR2 SVGAGI. Trimming took off 5 bases at V and 0 bases at J, with 11 bases between the two ends. The CDR3 sequence is 15 residues long.

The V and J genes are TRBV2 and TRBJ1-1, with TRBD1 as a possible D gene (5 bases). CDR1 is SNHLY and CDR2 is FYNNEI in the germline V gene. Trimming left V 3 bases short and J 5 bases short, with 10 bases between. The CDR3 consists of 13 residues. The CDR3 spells CASSEGGRTEAFF. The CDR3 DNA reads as TGTGCCAGCAGTGAGGGGGGACGAACTGAAGCTTTCTTT.

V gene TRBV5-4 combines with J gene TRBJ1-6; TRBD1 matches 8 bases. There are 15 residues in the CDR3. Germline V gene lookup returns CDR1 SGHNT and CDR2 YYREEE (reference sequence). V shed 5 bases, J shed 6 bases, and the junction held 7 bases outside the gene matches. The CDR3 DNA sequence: TGTGCCAGCAGTCGGACAGGGAGTTTTAATTCACCCCTCCACTTT. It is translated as CASSRTGSFNSPLHF.

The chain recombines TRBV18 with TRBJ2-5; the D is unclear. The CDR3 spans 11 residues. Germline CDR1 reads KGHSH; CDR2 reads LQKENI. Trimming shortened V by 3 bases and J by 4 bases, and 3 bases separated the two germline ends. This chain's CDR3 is CASSPRETQYF. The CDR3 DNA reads TGTGCCAGCTCACCGCGAGAGACCCAGTACTTC.

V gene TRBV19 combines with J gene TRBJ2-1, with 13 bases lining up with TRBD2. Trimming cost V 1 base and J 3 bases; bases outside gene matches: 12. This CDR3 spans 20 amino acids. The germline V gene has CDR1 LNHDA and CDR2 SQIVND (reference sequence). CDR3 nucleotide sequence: TGTGCCAGTAGTATAGGGAGCCCGGGACTAGCGGGGCGATTCTACAATGAGCAGTTCTTC. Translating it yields CASSIGSPGLAGRFYNEQFF.

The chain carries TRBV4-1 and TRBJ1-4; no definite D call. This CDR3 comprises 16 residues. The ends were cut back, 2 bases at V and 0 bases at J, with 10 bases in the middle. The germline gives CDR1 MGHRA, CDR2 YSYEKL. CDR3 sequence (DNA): TGCGCCAGCAGCCAAACGAGGACTGCAACTAATGAAAAACTGTTTTTT. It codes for CASSQTRTATNEKLFF.

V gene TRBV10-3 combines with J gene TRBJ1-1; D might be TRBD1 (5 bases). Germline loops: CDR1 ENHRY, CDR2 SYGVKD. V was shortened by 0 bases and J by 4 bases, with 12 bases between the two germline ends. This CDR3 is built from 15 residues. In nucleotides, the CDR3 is TGTGCCATCAGTGAGTCGGGGGGTGGGAGCACTGAAGCTTTCTTT. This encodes CAISESGGGSTEAFF.

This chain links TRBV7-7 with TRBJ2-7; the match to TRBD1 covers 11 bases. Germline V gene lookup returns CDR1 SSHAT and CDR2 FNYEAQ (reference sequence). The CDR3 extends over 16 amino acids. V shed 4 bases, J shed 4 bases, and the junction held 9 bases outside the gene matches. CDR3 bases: TGTGCCAGCAGCTACCCTGGGGGACAGGGGGTGTACGAGCAGTACTTC. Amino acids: CASSYPGGQGVYEQYF. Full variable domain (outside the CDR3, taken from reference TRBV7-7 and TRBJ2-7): GAGVSQSPRYKVTKRGQDVTLRCDPISSHATLYWYQQALGQGPEFLTYFNYEAQPDKSGLPSDRFSAERPEGSISTLTIQRTEQRDSAMYRCASSYPGGQGVYEQYFGPGTRLTVT.

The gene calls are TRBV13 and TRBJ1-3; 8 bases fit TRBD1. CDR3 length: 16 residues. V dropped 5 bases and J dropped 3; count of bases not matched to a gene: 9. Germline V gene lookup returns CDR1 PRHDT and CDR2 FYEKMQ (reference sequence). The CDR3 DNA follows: TGTGCCAGCAGCGATCAGGGGGCGAGAAGTGGAAACACCATATATTTT. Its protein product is CASSDQGARSGNTIYF.

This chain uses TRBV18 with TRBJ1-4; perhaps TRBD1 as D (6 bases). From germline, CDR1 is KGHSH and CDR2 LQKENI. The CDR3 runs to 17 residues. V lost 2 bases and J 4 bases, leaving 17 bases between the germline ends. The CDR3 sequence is CASSPRQAGMGNEKLFF. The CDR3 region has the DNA TGTGCCAGCTCACCAAGACAGGCCGGTATGGGTAATGAAAAACTGTTTTTT.

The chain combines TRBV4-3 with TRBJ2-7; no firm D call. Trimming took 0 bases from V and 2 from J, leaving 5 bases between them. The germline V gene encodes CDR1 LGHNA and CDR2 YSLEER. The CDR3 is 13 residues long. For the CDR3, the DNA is TGCGCCAGCAGCCAAGATCAGACCTACGAGCAGTACTTC. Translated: CASSQDQTYEQYF.

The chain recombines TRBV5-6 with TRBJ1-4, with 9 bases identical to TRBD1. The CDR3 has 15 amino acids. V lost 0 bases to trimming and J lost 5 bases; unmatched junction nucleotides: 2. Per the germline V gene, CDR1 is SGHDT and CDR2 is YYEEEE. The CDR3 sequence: CASSLAGTGNEKLFF. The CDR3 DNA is TGTGCCAGCAGCTTGGCCGGGACAGGGAATGAAAAACTGTTTTTT.

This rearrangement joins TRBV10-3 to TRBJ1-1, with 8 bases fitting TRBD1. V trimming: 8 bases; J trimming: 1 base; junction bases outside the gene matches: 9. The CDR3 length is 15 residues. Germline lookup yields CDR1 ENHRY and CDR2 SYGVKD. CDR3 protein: CAIRRSDRANTEAFF. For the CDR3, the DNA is TGTGCCATCCGGAGATCGGACAGGGCGAACACTGAAGCTTTCTTT.

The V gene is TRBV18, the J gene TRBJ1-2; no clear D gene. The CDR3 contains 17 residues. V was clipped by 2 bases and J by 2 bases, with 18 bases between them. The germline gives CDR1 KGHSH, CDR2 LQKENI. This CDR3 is CASSPGISRPGNYGYTF. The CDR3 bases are TGTGCCAGCTCACCAGGTATTAGCCGCCCTGGAAACTATGGCTACACCTTC. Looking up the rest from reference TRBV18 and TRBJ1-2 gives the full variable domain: NAGVMQNPRHLVRRRGQEARLRCSPMKGHSHVYWYRQLPEEGLKFMVYLQKENIIDESGMPKERFSAEFPKEGPSILRIQQVVRGDSAAYFCASSPGISRPGNYGYTFGSGTRLTVV.

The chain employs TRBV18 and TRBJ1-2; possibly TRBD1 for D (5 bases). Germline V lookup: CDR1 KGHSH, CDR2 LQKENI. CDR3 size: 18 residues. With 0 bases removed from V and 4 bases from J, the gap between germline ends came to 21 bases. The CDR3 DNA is TGTGCCAGCTCACCACCCCACTTCTCGCCAGGGCAGAGCTATGGCTACACCTTC. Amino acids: CASSPPHFSPGQSYGYTF.

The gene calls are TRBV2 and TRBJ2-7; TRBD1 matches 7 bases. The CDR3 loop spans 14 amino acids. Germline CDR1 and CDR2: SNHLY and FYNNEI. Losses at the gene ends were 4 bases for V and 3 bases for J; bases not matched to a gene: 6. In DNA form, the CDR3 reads TGTGCCAGCAGTGTAACGGCAGGGGGCTACGAGCAGTACTTC. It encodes CASSVTAGGYEQYF. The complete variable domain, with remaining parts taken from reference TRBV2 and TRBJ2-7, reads EPEVTQTPSHQVTQMGQEVILRCVPISNHLYFYWYRQILGQKVEFLVSFYNNEISEKSEIFDDQFSVERPDGSNFTLKIRSTKLEDSAMYFCASSVTAGGYEQYFGPGTRLTVT.

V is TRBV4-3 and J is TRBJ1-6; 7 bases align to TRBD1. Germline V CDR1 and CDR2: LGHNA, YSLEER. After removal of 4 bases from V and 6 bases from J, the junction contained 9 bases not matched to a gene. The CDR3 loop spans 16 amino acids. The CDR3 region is CASSRDRGAINSPLHF. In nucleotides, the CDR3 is TGCGCCAGCAGCCGGGACAGAGGGGCGATTAATTCACCCCTCCACTTT.